A selection of T cell receptor beta chains follows, all from one sample in a study of blood T cell repertoires in COVID-19. Libraries were prepared by immunoSEQ multiplex PCR; TCRdb keeps only in-frame clonotypes and omits some of them. Among fewer than 250,000 clones listed, around 82% were seen once. Sequenced sample: PBMCs or T cells enriched from blood (not recorded which). These receptors were taken from a woman aged 35 to 49 who had been exposed to COVID-19. Each CDR3 is given with its conserved first and last residue. The D gene is left open where the match is weak. Expanded clones get a size class; other rows say once, few or many, or leave the size out.

>TRBJ2-5|NA|TRBV3-1/TRBV3-2|NA
CASQGKGETQYF
TGTGCCAGCCAGGGGAAGGGGGAGACCCAGTACTTC
>TRBJ1-5|NA|TRBV6-4|once
CASSDEGGQPQHF
TGTGCCAGCAGTGACGAGGGCGGACAGCCCCAGCATTTT
>TRBJ2-5|TRBD2|TRBV5-1|few
CASTPRGGEETQYF
TGCGCCAGCACCCCGCGGGGAGGGGAAGAGACCCAGTACTTC
>TRBJ1-1|TRBD1|TRBV6-6|NA
CASSRGQGANTEAFF
TGTGCCAGCAGCCGAGGACAGGGGGCGAACACTGAAGCTTTCTTT
>TRBJ2-2|TRBD2|TRBV3-1/TRBV3-2|NA
CASMAGDITGELFF
TGTGCCAGCATGGCGGGGGATATAACCGGGGAGCTGTTTTTT
>TRBJ1-4|TRBD1|TRBV5-4|NA
CASSGGQGRGTNEKLFF
TGTGCCAGCAGCGGGGGACAGGGAAGAGGGACTAATGAAAAACTGTTTTTT
>TRBJ2-1|TRBD2|TRBV5-1|NA
CASSFPNTSGGPGRHYNEQFF
TGCGCCAGCAGCTTCCCAAATACGAGCGGGGGCCCGGGCCGTCACTACAATGAGCAGTTCTTC
>TRBJ1-2|TRBD1|TRBV4-1|NA
CASSQEALTGSDGYTF
TGCGCCAGCAGCCAAGAGGCCTTGACAGGGTCCGACGGCTACACCTTC
>TRBJ1-1|TRBD1|TRBV4-3|NA
CASSEDRGTEAFF
TGCGCCAGCAGCGAGGACAGGGGCACTGAAGCTTTCTTT
>TRBJ1-2|TRBD1|TRBV5-4|NA
CASSWEGQGVRHGYTF
TGTGCCAGCAGCTGGGAGGGACAGGGGGTTCGTCATGGCTACACCTTC
>TRBJ1-4|TRBD1|TRBV9|NA
CASSARQGAWEKLFF
TGTGCCAGCAGCGCCCGACAGGGGGCATGGGAAAAACTGTTTTTT
>TRBJ2-3|TRBD2|TRBV12-5|NA
CASGFGSGGAEDTDTQYF
TGTGCTAGTGGTTTCGGTAGCGGGGGGGCGGAGGACACAGATACGCAGTATTTT
>TRBJ1-2|NA|TRBV5-6|NA
CASSPAGVGYGYTF
TGTGCCAGCAGCCCCGCAGGGGTTGGTTATGGCTACACCTTC
>TRBJ1-1|NA|TRBV4-1|NA
CASSQDRAGTEAFF
TGCGCCAGCAGCCAAGATCGAGCGGGGACTGAAGCTTTCTTT
>TRBJ1-2|NA|TRBV5-6|NA
CASSRDRRDYGYTF
TGTGCCAGCAGCCGAGATCGCAGGGACTATGGCTACACCTTC
>TRBJ2-3|NA|TRBV6-4|NA
CASSSGRLGPDTQYF
TGTGCCAGCTCATCAGGCCGACTAGGTCCAGATACGCAGTATTTT
>TRBJ1-3|TRBD1|TRBV19|once
CASSIDRGPGNTIYF
TGTGCCAGTAGTATTGACAGGGGGCCGGGAAACACCATATATTTT
>TRBJ2-3|TRBD2|TRBV7-9|once
CASSLSYAGGLSTDTQYF
TGTGCCAGCAGCCTCTCCTACGCGGGGGGGCTTAGCACAGATACGCAGTATTTT
>TRBJ2-4|NA|TRBV4-2|NA
CASSQPDRGGVRGDIQYF
TGTGCCAGCAGCCAACCTGACAGGGGAGGGGTAAGGGGGGACATTCAGTACTTC
>TRBJ2-3|TRBD2|TRBV5-1|NA
CASSLGLAGAVDTQYF
TGCGCCAGCAGCTTGGGACTAGCGGGGGCGGTAGATACGCAGTATTTT
>TRBJ2-5|NA|TRBV2|NA
CASSEGSAPEGAQYF
TGTGCCAGCAGTGAAGGAAGCGCTCCCGAAGGGGCCCAGTACTTC
>TRBJ2-3|TRBD2|TRBV3-1/TRBV3-2|NA
CASSPYRGSGGPGGSDTQYF
TGTGCCAGCAGCCCCTACCGCGGTAGCGGGGGTCCCGGGGGGTCAGATACGCAGTATTTT
>TRBJ2-2|NA|TRBV6-5|NA
CASSYWQGGTGELFF
TGTGCCAGCAGTTACTGGCAGGGCGGCACCGGGGAGCTGTTTTTT
>TRBJ2-3|NA|TRBV3-1/TRBV3-2|few
CASSPWSGDTQYF
TGTGCCAGCAGCCCGTGGAGCGGGGATACGCAGTATTTT
>TRBJ2-1|TRBD2|TRBV19|NA
CASSMTSGGFNEQFF
TGTGCCAGTAGTATGACTAGCGGGGGATTCAATGAGCAGTTCTTC
>TRBJ1-1|NA|TRBV5-4|NA
CASSLSNAITEAFF
TGTGCCAGCAGCTTGAGTAACGCGATAACTGAAGCTTTCTTT
>TRBJ1-2|NA|TRBV2|NA
CASSVGQGTDGYTF
TGTGCCAGCAGCGTGGGGCAGGGTACTGATGGCTACACCTTC
>TRBJ2-3|NA|TRBV11-3|NA
CASSLDGSVSGGFRGSTDTQYF
TGTGCCAGCAGCTTAGATGGTTCGGTTTCGGGCGGTTTCAGGGGAAGCACAGATACGCAGTATTTT
>TRBJ2-3|NA|TRBV3-1/TRBV3-2|NA
CATADSLTSDTQYF
TGTGCCACCGCCGACTCCTTAACGTCAGATACGCAGTATTTT
>TRBJ1-2|TRBD1|TRBV3-1/TRBV3-2|NA
CASSRQGANYGYTF
TGTGCCAGCAGCCGACAGGGGGCTAACTATGGCTACACCTTC
>TRBJ1-6|NA|TRBV6-5|NA
CASNLEMGTLHF
TGTGCCAGCAACCTAGAGATGGGTACCCTCCACTTT
>TRBJ1-1|NA|TRBV7-9|NA
CASSVITAEEAFF
TGTGCCAGCAGTGTCATAACTGCCGAGGAAGCTTTCTTT
>TRBJ2-7|TRBD1|TRBV16|once
CAIQGTGIPYEQYF
TGTGCCATCCAAGGGACAGGGATTCCCTACGAGCAGTACTTC